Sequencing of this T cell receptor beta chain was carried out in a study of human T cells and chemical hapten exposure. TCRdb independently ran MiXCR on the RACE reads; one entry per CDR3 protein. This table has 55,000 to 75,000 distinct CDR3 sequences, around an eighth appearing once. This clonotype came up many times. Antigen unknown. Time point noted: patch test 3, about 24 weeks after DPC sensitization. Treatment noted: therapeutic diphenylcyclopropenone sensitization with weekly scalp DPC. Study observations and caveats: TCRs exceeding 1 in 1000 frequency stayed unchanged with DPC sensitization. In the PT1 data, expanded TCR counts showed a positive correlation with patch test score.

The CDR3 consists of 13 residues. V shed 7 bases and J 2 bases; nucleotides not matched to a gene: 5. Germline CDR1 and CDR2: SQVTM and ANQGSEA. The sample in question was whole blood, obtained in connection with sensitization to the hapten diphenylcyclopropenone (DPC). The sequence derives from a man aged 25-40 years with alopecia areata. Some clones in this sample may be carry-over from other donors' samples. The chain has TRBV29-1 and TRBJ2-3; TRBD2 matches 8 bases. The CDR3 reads CSAPGGATDTQYF. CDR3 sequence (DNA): TGCAGCGCGCCCGGGGGGGCCACAGATACGCAGTATTTT.